The next 12 T cell receptor beta chains were all read from a single sample in a study of monozygotic twins with inflammatory bowel disease. TCRdb reprocessed the 5' RACE reads and stores each CDR3 protein as one record, lacking DNA. The sample has around 150,000 distinct CDR3 sequences; the top ten hold 2.4%. The sequenced material came from blood. These receptor sequences come from a human donor with ulcerative colitis or Crohn's disease, or a healthy co-twin of an affected twin (not recorded which).

The rearrangement uses TRBV2 and TRBJ1-2; no DNA is available, so the TRBD1 call from TCRdb remains unchecked. The CDR3 has 15 amino acids. Germline V lookup: CDR1 SNHLY, CDR2 FYNNEI. The CDR3 here is CASSLDRGRNYGYTF. The whole variable domain, filled in from reference TRBV2 and TRBJ1-2, reads EPEVTQTPSHQVTQMGQEVILRCVPISNHLYFYWYRQILGQKVEFLVSFYNNEISEKSEIFDDQFSVERPDGSNFTLKIRSTKLEDSAMYFCASSLDRGRNYGYTFGSGTRLTVV.

This chain joins TRBV4-2 and TRBJ1-6; without DNA, the TCRdb call of TRBD1 cannot be checked. This CDR3 contains 21 residues. CDR1 and CDR2 (germline): LGHNA, YNFKEQ. CDR3: CASSQGIGQGGEGPYNSPLHF.

V gene TRBV12-3 or TRBV12-4 combines with J gene TRBJ1-5. The CDR3 contains 14 residues. The CDR3: CASRPSGGAQPQHF.

The chain joins TRBV3-1 to TRBJ2-1; TCRdb picks TRBD2, but there is no DNA to check that call. Germline V gene lookup returns CDR1 LGHDT and CDR2 YNNKEL (reference sequence). CDR3 length equals 18 residues. CDR3 region: CASSQDLGRALAGGEQFF.

The chain has TRBV12-3 or TRBV12-4 and TRBJ2-5. The CDR3 totals 12 residues. CDR3 in amino acids: CASSSKRETQYF.

The CDR3 loop is CASIARNTEAFF. The chain uses TRBV6-2 or TRBV6-3 and TRBJ1-1. Germline CDR1 reads MNHEY; CDR2 reads SVGEGT. The CDR3 runs to 12 residues.

V and J are TRBV7-9 and TRBJ2-3. Per germline, CDR1 SEHNR and CDR2 FQNEAQ (reference sequence). The CDR3 has 16 amino acids. Here the CDR3 reads CASSLGRSKSTDTQYF.

The genes are TRBV2 and TRBJ2-3. The CDR3 has 15 residues. Per the germline V gene, CDR1 is SNHLY and CDR2 is FYNNEI. CDR3 loop: CASSVWTASTDTQYF.

The genes are TRBV7-9 and TRBJ1-6. This CDR3 has 16 residues. Per germline, CDR1 SEHNR and CDR2 FQNEAQ (reference sequence). The CDR3 sequence is CASSFPRGSYNSPLHF.

The chain has TRBV5-1 and TRBJ2-1. Germline values: CDR1 SGHRS, CDR2 YFSETQ. The CDR3 sequence is 13 residues long. The CDR3 reads CASSLDTNNEQFF. Together with reference TRBV5-1 and TRBJ2-1, the CDR3 gives the full variable domain: KAGVTQTPRYLIKTRGQQVTLSCSPISGHRSVSWYQQTPGQGLQFLFEYFSETQRNKGNFPGRFSGRQFSNSRSEMNVSTLELGDSALYLCASSLDTNNEQFFGPGTRLTVL.

The chain uses TRBV7-8 and TRBJ1-2; TCRdb indicates TRBD1, and absent DNA this call remains unverified. The CDR3 spans 15 residues. The germline CDR1 and CDR2 sequences are SGHVS and FQNEAQ. The CDR3 loop reads CASSPRTASNYGYTF. The entire variable domain, with the rest obtained from reference TRBV7-8 and TRBJ1-2, is as follows: GAGVSQSPRYKVAKRGQDVALRCDPISGHVSLFWYQQALGQGPEFLTYFQNEAQLDKSGLPSDRFFAERPEGSVSTLKIQRTQQEDSAVYLCASSPRTASNYGYTFGSGTRLTVV.

This chain connects TRBV7-9 to TRBJ1-1; TCRdb designates TRBD1, a call that cannot be tested without DNA. The CDR3 runs 17 residues. In germline, CDR1 is SEHNR, CDR2 FQNEAQ (reference sequence). CDR3 in amino acids: CASSVLGTPPLNTEAFF.